This entry is about one T cell receptor (beta chain). The record originates from a study of blood T cell repertoires in COVID-19. Turning to the study itself: From the United States, Italy and Spain came samples of acute and convalescent COVID-19. Sample material is recorded as cDNA or gDNA derived from T cells, B-cell-depleted T cells, or PBMCs.

Per the study methods: Researchers report that nucleated cell counts were estimated from reference gene primer amplification. Generated by immunoSEQ multiplex PCR, the TCRdb table keeps only in-frame clones and is missing some. That table gives V, J and clone size, and the DNA gave D and trimming. This table has fewer than 300,000 clones, approximately 87% appearing once. Those enrolled in Seattle joined during active infection and were followed longitudinally afterward. The CDR3 runs 13 residues. In germline, CDR1 is SGHRS, CDR2 YFSETQ. The V and J ends lost 4 bases and 10 bases respectively, with 12 bases between them.

The sequenced sample was peripheral blood. The gene calls are TRBV5-1 and TRBJ1-6; weak D call: TRBD1 (5 bases). The source of this sequence is a woman between 25 and 40 years old with COVID-19, enrolled during active disease. CDR3: CASSLGQDSPLHF. The CDR3 nucleotides are TGCGCCAGCAGCCTCGGACAAGACTCACCCCTCCACTTT.